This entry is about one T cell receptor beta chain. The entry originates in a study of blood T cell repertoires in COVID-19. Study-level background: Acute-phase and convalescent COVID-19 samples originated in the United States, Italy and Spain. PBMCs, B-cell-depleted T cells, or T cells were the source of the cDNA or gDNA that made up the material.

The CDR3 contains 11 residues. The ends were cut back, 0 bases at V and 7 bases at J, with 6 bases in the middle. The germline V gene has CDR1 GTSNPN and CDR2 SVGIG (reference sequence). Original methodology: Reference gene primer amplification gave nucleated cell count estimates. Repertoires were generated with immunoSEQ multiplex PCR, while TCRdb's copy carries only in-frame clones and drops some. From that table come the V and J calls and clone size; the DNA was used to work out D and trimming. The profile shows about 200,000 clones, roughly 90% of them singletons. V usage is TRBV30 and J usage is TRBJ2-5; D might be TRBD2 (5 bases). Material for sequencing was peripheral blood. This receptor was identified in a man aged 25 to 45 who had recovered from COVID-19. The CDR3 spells CAWSVAGTQYF. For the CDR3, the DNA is TGTGCCTGGAGTGTGGCGGGGACCCAGTACTTC. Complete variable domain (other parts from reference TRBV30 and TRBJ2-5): SQTIHQWPATLVQPVGSPLSLECTVEGTSNPNLYWYRQAAGRGLQLLFYSVGIGQISSEVPQNLSASRPQDRQFILSSKKLLLSDSGFYLCAWSVAGTQYFGPGTRLLVL.